This T cell receptor (beta chain) appears in the sequencing data of a study of T cell responses to AZD1222 COVID-19 vaccine. Study observations and caveats: Repertoires in all cases were sampled only once the peak T cell response had passed. Researchers report vaccine-associated CD4 TCRs spanning spike, with dominance at 160-218 and 743-854. Mostly white British, mostly female donors; authors suggested clonal diversity may be underestimated.

A word on this clone: Its antigen remains unidentified.

Here immunoSEQ multiplex PCR was the method, and the copy in TCRdb shows in-frame clones only, minus some. The sample yields 150,000 to 200,000 clones, 80% to 95% seen once. Germline CDR1 is SGHNT and CDR2 is YYREEE (reference sequence). V was shortened by 0 bases and J by 0 bases, with 4 bases between the two germline ends. This CDR3 has 14 amino acids. The clonotype comes from an adult who received the AZD1222 COVID-19 vaccine. This specimen was peripheral blood, taken 28 days after the second AZD1222 dose. The chain uses TRBV5-4 and TRBJ1-3, with D hard to call. Here the CDR3 reads CASSLDGSGNTIYF. The DNA for the CDR3 is TGTGCCAGCAGCTTGGACGGCTCTGGAAACACCATATATTTT. The whole variable domain, remainder taken from reference TRBV5-4 and TRBJ1-3, is ETGVTQSPTHLIKTRGQQVTLRCSSQSGHNTVSWYQQALGQGPQFIFQYYREEENGRGNFPPRFSGLQFPNYSSELNVNALELDDSALYLCASSLDGSGNTIYFGEGSWLTVV.